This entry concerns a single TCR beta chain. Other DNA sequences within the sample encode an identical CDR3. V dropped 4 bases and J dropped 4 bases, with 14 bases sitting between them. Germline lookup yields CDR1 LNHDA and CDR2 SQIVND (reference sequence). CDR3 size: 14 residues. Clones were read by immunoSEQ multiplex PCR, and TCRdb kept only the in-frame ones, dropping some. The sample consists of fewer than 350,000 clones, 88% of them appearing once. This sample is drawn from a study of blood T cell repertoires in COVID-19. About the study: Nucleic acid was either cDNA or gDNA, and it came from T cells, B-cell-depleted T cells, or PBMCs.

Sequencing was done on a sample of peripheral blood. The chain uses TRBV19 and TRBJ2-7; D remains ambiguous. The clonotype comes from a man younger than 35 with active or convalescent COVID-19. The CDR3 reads CASSTLDGTYEQYF. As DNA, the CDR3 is TGTGCCAGTAGTACCCTAGACGGCACATACGAGCAGTACTTC.